This paragraph covers one T cell receptor (beta chain) sequence. Antigen unknown. The sample is drawn from a study of blood T cells in healthy people across ages. The study's findings and limits: More naive CD4+ cells and higher diversity marked long-lived donors relative to aged donors. Percentage of naive T cells showed a strong correlation with TCR beta diversity.

There are 14 residues in the CDR3. Looked up from germline, CDR1 is SGHKS and CDR2 is YYEKEE (reference sequence). V was clipped by 4 bases and J by 0 bases, with 9 bases between them. Caucasian, healthy and from Russia, the donors were aged between about 6 and 90. A J-beta primer mix and a sample-barcoded 5' primer were used in a second PCR of about 7 to 12 cycles. TCRdb reanalysed the 5' RACE reads using MiXCR and keeps one entry per CDR3 protein. The table records 550,000 to 750,000 distinct CDR3 sequences, under 25% of them present only once. The V gene is TRBV5-5, the J gene TRBJ2-3; D might be TRBD1 (5 bases). This TCR derives from a man in his sixties or seventies in good health. The material sequenced was blood. The CDR3 DNA follows: TGTGCCAGCAGCCAGGACATTAGCACAGATACGCAGTATTTT. Protein: CASSQDISTDTQYF.